Presented here are 22 T cell receptor beta chains from one specimen sequenced in a study of a mutant IDH1 vaccine in newly diagnosed glioma. Their target antigens are unknown. Time point given: week 47, end of study. Each dose delivered 300 ug of mutant IDH1 20-mer peptide subcutaneously with imiquimod. Clones were sequenced by immunoSEQ multiplex PCR, and TCRdb holds only the in-frame ones, with some missing. Counted here are some 30,000 clones, roughly four fifths occurring once; the ten biggest clones make up around 28%. Sample: PBMCs, taken from a glioma patient whose treatment included an IDH1 peptide vaccine. Receptor source: a man under 40 with glioma.

This clone was picked up a small number of times. The rearrangement joins TRBV9 to TRBJ2-1; D is perhaps TRBD1 or TRBD2 (5 bases each). Trimming took 4 bases from V and 10 from J, leaving 9 bases between them. The CDR3 length is 11 residues. Germline V CDR1 and CDR2: SGDLS, YYNGEE. As DNA, the CDR3 is TGTGCCAGCAGCTTAGGGGAGGAGCAGTTCTTC. As protein: CASSLGEEQFF.

This chain uses TRBV30 with TRBJ1-5; D gene uncertain. This CDR3 is 13 amino acids long. Germline V lookup: CDR1 GTSNPN, CDR2 SVGIG (reference sequence). V lost 1 base and J lost 7, with 11 bases in between. The CDR3 DNA reads TGTGCCTGGAGTGGCGGTGAGGGCCAGCCCCAGCATTTT. It translates to CAWSGGEGQPQHF. Together with reference TRBV30 and TRBJ1-5, the CDR3 gives the full variable domain: SQTIHQWPATLVQPVGSPLSLECTVEGTSNPNLYWYRQAAGRGLQLLFYSVGIGQISSEVPQNLSASRPQDRQFILSSKKLLLSDSGFYLCAWSGGEGQPQHFGDGTRLSIL.

The J gene is TRBJ1-2, the V gene TRBV5-4, with 8 positions matching TRBD1. Germline V lookup: CDR1 SGHNT, CDR2 YYREEE (reference sequence). The length of the CDR3 is 15 residues. The junction had 9 bases not matched to a gene; V was cut back by 6 bases and J by 2 bases. The DNA for the CDR3 is TGTGCCAGCATTCCAGGGGGCCCTCAAAACTATGGCTACACCTTC. This translates into CASIPGGPQNYGYTF.

The chain is built from TRBV14 and TRBJ2-3; either TRBD1 or TRBD2 may supply D (5 bases each). Trimming removed 4 bases from V and 6 bases from J, with 17 bases in between. This CDR3 is 15 amino acids long. The germline gives CDR1 SGHDN, CDR2 FVKESK. In nucleotides, the CDR3 is TGTGCCAGCAGCCCATCGACGGCCTGGGGGGATACGCAGTATTTT. Amino acid sequence: CASSPSTAWGDTQYF.

The chain employs TRBV18 and TRBJ1-2; D might be TRBD1 (6 bases). Germline CDR1 reads KGHSH; CDR2 reads LQKENI. This CDR3 is 15 amino acids long. The V end lost 1 base, the J end lost 4 bases, and 13 bases lay between the germline ends. The CDR3 region is CASSPLGSGAYGYTF. The CDR3 bases are TGTGCCAGCTCACCACTCGGTTCAGGGGCCTATGGCTACACCTTC.

This clone was detected only once. The chain links TRBV2 to TRBJ2-7, with D maybe TRBD1 (5 bases). This CDR3 has 14 residues. CDR1 is SNHLY, CDR2 FYNNEI, per germline. Trimming pared 3 bases from V and 4 bases from J, leaving 13 bases between. The CDR3 loop is CASSESGFSYEQYF. The CDR3 DNA follows: TGTGCCAGCAGTGAGTCAGGGTTCTCTTACGAGCAGTACTTC.

V gene TRBV15 combines with J gene TRBJ1-6; D might be TRBD1 (5 bases). Trimming shortened V by 0 bases and J by 7 bases, and 10 bases separated the two germline ends. The germline V gene encodes CDR1 LNHNV and CDR2 YYDKDF (reference sequence). The CDR3 covers 15 residues. CDR3 sequence reads: CATSRDPGRNSPLHF. The CDR3, as DNA: TGTGCCACCAGCAGAGATCCAGGGAGGAATTCACCCCTCCACTTT.

This chain links TRBV11-2 with TRBJ2-7, with D possibly TRBD1 on 6 matching bases. From germline, CDR1 is SGHAT and CDR2 FQNNGV. The V end lost 2 bases, the J end lost 7 bases, and 18 bases lay between the germline ends. The CDR3 contains 15 residues. The CDR3 DNA reads TGTGCCAGCAGCTTATCCCTTCAGGGGCGTAATGAGCAGTACTTC. Amino acids: CASSLSLQGRNEQYF. The variable domain in full, with the rest retrieved from reference TRBV11-2 and TRBJ2-7, is EAGVAQSPRYKIIEKRQSVAFWCNPISGHATLYWYQQILGQGPKLLIQFQNNGVVDDSQLPKDRFSAERLKGVDSTLKIQPAKLEDSAVYLCASSLSLQGRNEQYFGPGTRLTVT.

The rearrangement links TRBV15 to TRBJ1-1, with 12 bases that match TRBD1. Germline loops: CDR1 LNHNV, CDR2 YYDKDF (reference sequence). The CDR3 contains 15 residues. V trimming: 5 bases; J trimming: 6 bases; junction bases outside the gene matches: 7. The CDR3 coding sequence is TGTGCCACCAGCGAGGGGACAGGGGGCGCGTCTGAAGCTTTCTTT. Translated, it gives CATSEGTGGASEAFF.

The chain has TRBV29-1 and TRBJ2-5; 8 nucleotides align to TRBD1. In germline, CDR1 is SQVTM, CDR2 ANQGSEA. CDR3 length: 13 residues. J was trimmed by 5 bases and V by 5 bases; bases with no gene match: 7. The CDR3 nucleotides are TGCAGCGTTAACCAGGGGGCTGAGGAGACCCAGTACTTC. Amino acid sequence: CSVNQGAEETQYF.

This chain connects TRBV6-1 to TRBJ1-2, with D unclear. Germline loops: CDR1 MNHNS, CDR2 SASEGT. The CDR3 sequence is 13 residues long. The V and J ends lost 3 bases and 8 bases respectively, with 13 bases between them. CDR3 nucleotide sequence: TGTGCCAGCAGTGAGTCAGGTCGTCCCGGCTACACCTTC. Translated, it gives CASSESGRPGYTF.

The genes are TRBV5-1 and TRBJ2-5; a possible D gene is TRBD2 (6 bases). This CDR3 has 15 amino acids. Germline loops: CDR1 SGHRS, CDR2 YFSETQ. Deletions cut 0 bases from V and 2 bases from J, with 11 bases between. The CDR3 loop reads CASSLGSGLQETQYF. CDR3 nucleotide sequence: TGCGCCAGCAGCTTGGGATCGGGACTTCAAGAGACCCAGTACTTC.

The gene calls are TRBV5-1 and TRBJ1-1; D remains ambiguous. Germline-derived CDR1 and CDR2 are SGHRS and YFSETQ. The CDR3 is 15 residues long. V lost 0 bases to trimming and J lost 1 base, with 10 bases between them. The CDR3: CASSLDSRRNTEAFF. The DNA for the CDR3 is TGCGCCAGCAGCTTGGACTCGAGGCGGAACACTGAAGCTTTCTTT. Filled out from reference TRBV5-1 and TRBJ1-1, the complete variable domain reads KAGVTQTPRYLIKTRGQQVTLSCSPISGHRSVSWYQQTPGQGLQFLFEYFSETQRNKGNFPGRFSGRQFSNSRSEMNVSTLELGDSALYLCASSLDSRRNTEAFFGQGTRLTVV.

The chain uses TRBV5-1 and TRBJ2-1, with 11 bases identical to TRBD2. Germline CDR1 reads SGHRS; CDR2 reads YFSETQ. V was pared by 4 bases and J by 7 bases, with 13 bases of the junction left unmatched. The CDR3 runs to 17 residues. CDR3 nucleotides: TGCGCCAGCAGCCTCATACTAGCGGGAGACGGACTGAATGAGCAGTTCTTC. It codes for CASSLILAGDGLNEQFF. Full variable domain (remainder filled in from reference TRBV5-1 and TRBJ2-1): KAGVTQTPRYLIKTRGQQVTLSCSPISGHRSVSWYQQTPGQGLQFLFEYFSETQRNKGNFPGRFSGRQFSNSRSEMNVSTLELGDSALYLCASSLILAGDGLNEQFFGPGTRLTVL.

This clone has a single count. The V call is TRBV7-9, the J call TRBJ2-7; 8 bases fit TRBD1. CDR3 length: 13 amino acids. Germline CDR1 and CDR2: SEHNR and FQNEAQ (reference sequence). V was pared by 5 bases and J by 4 bases, with 4 bases of the junction left unmatched. CDR3 residues: CASSGTGVYEQYF. The CDR3 DNA reads TGTGCCAGCAGCGGGACAGGCGTTTACGAGCAGTACTTC.

This clone turned up a few times. The chain couples TRBV4-2 to TRBJ2-1; 9 bases line up with TRBD2. The junction had 6 bases not matched to a gene; V was cut back by 1 base and J by 8 bases. Germline lookup yields CDR1 LGHNA and CDR2 YNFKEQ. The CDR3 consists of 15 residues. CDR3 nucleotides: TGTGCCAGCAGCCAAGCACTAGCGGGCGCTGATGAGCAGTTCTTC. Translated, it gives CASSQALAGADEQFF.

The CDR3 reads CASSPGQRGNTEAFF. As DNA, the CDR3 is TGTGCCAGCAGCCCGGGACAGCGGGGGAACACTGAAGCTTTCTTT. The chain recombines TRBV7-9 with TRBJ1-1; 7 nucleotides align to TRBD1. This CDR3 has 15 amino acids. V lost 5 bases, J lost 1 base, and 7 bases stayed unmatched. CDR1 and CDR2 (germline): SEHNR, FQNEAQ (reference sequence).

The chain carries TRBV25-1 and TRBJ1-5, with no clear D. The V end was cut by 1 base, the J end by 6 bases, with 7 bases between. Germline V lookup: CDR1 MGHDK, CDR2 SYGVNS. There are 13 residues in the CDR3. The CDR3 DNA is TGTGCCAGCAGTGAATTAGGCGGTCAGCCCCAGCATTTT. As protein: CASSELGGQPQHF.

The CDR3 bases are TGTGCCATCAGTGAGACGGACAGACCCGATAGCAATCAGCCCCAGCATTTT. Its protein is CAISETDRPDSNQPQHF. The chain joins TRBV10-3 to TRBJ1-5; D may be TRBD1 (6 bases). Germline-derived CDR1 and CDR2 are ENHRY and SYGVKD. V lost 2 bases to trimming and J lost 0 bases, with 14 bases between them. This CDR3 spans 17 amino acids.

This clone has a single count. The chain combines TRBV7-2 with TRBJ2-3; no clear D gene. Germline CDR1 SGHTA, CDR2 FQGNSA. The germline V and J ends were trimmed by 3 bases and 10 bases, with 8 bases remaining between them. CDR3 length: 11 amino acids. Here the CDR3 DNA reads TGTGCCAGCAGCTTTCAAACGGCGCAGTATTTT. Encoded protein: CASSFQTAQYF.

The chain uses TRBV5-5 and TRBJ1-1; D gene ambiguous. The CDR3 runs 16 residues. Trimming stripped 6 bases from V and 0 bases from J, with 18 bases between. Germline V CDR1 and CDR2: SGHKS, YYEKEE (reference sequence). The CDR3 loop reads CASKLGVSGLNTEAFF. CDR3 sequence (DNA): TGTGCCAGCAAGCTTGGGGTATCAGGTTTGAACACTGAAGCTTTCTTT.

The V call is TRBV7-9, the J call TRBJ1-1, with 7 bases aligning to TRBD1. The CDR3 is made up of 15 amino acids. Germline V gene sequence: CDR1 SEHNR, CDR2 FQNEAQ (reference sequence). V was clipped by 4 bases and J by 5 bases; unmatched bases: 10. CDR3 sequence: CASSWKTGRETEAFF. The DNA of the CDR3 is TGTGCCAGCAGCTGGAAGACAGGGAGGGAGACTGAAGCTTTCTTT.